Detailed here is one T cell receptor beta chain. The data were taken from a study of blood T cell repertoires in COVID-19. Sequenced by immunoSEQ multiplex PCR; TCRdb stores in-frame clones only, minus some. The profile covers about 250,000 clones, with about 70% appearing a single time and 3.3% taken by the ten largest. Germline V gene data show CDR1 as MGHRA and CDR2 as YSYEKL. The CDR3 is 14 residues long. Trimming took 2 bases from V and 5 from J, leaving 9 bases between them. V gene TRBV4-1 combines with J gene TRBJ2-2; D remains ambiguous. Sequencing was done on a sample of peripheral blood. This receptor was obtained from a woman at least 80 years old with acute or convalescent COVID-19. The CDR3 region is CASSQTTDTGELFF. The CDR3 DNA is TGCGCCAGCAGCCAAACCACAGATACCGGGGAGCTGTTTTTT.